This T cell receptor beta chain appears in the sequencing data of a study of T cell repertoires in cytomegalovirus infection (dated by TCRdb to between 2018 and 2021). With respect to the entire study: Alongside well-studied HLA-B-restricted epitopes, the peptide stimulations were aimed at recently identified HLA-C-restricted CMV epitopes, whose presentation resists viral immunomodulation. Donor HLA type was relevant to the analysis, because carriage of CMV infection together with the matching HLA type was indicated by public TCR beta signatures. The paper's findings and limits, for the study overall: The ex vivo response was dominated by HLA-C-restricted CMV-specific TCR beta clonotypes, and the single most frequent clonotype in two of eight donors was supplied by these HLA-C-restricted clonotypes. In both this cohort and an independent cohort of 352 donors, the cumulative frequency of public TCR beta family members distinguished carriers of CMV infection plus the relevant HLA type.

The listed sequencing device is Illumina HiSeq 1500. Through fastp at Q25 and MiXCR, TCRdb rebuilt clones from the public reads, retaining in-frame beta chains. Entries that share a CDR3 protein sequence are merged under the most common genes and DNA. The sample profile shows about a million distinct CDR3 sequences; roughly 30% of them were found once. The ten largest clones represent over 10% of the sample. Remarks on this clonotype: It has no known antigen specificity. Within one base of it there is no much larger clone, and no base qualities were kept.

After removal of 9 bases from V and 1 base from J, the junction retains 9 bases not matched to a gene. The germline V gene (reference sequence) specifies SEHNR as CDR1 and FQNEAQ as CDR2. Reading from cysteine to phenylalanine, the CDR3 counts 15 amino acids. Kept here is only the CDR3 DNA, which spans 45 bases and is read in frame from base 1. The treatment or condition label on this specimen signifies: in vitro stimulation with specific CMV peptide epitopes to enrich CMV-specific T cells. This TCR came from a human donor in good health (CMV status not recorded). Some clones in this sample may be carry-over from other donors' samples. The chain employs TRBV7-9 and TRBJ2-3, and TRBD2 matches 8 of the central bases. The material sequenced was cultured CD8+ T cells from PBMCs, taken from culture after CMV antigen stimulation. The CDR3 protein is CASILGSGGTDTQYF. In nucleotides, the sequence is TGTGCCAGTATCCTGGGTAGCGGGGGCACAGATACGCAGTATTTT. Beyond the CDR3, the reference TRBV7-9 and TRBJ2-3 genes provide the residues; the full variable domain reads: DTGVSQNPRHKITKRGQNVTFRCDPISEHNRLYWYRQTLGQGPEFLTYFQNEAQLEKSRLLSDRFSAERPKGSFSTLEIQRTEQGDSAMYLCASILGSGGTDTQYFGPGTRLTVL.